Here is one T cell receptor (beta chain) with its context. Its antigen is currently unknown. The germline gives CDR1 SNHLY, CDR2 FYNNEI. V lost 7 bases and J lost 7, with 10 bases in between. The CDR3 spans 12 residues. The data are from a study of cytomegalovirus exposure and HLA in healthy donors. Primers included in the PCR were 60 Vbeta and 13 Jbeta primers. Clones were sequenced by immunoSEQ multiplex PCR, and TCRdb holds only the in-frame ones, with some missing. The sample shows about 120,000 clones, about 78% of them seen only once. Study-wide points: HLA restriction was apparent for most CMV-associated TCR beta chains in a later analysis.

The source material was PBMCs. This sequence originates from a man aged 30 to 45 in good health and CMV-seronegative. The rearrangement uses TRBV2 and TRBJ1-4; a weak D match, TRBD1 (6 bases). The CDR3, as DNA: TGTGCCAGCAACAGGGAACCTGAAAAACTGTTTTTT. This translates into CASNREPEKLFF.